Presented here are 23 T cell receptor beta chains from one specimen sequenced in a study of blood T cell repertoires in COVID-19. Clones were read by immunoSEQ multiplex PCR, and TCRdb kept only the in-frame ones, dropping some. Of around 92,000 clones in the sample, around 72% were seen once. Source material: peripheral blood. These TCRs come from a man aged 65-85 years with COVID-19, enrolled during active disease.

This chain connects TRBV5-1 to TRBJ2-3; D is perhaps TRBD1 (5 bases). The V gene lost 1 base and the J gene lost 6 bases, with 12 bases spanning the gap. Germline V lookup: CDR1 SGHRS, CDR2 YFSETQ. The CDR3 loop spans 14 amino acids. CDR3 DNA sequence: TGCGCCAGCAGCTTGTTGGGGCGCGAGGATACGCAGTATTTT. It translates to CASSLLGREDTQYF.

CDR3 DNA: TGTGCCAGCAGCGTGGACAGGGGATACTATAATTCACCCCTCCACTTT. Translated: CASSVDRGYYNSPLHF. This sequence joins TRBV11-2 and TRBJ1-6; 9 bases are a match to TRBD1. Looked up from germline, CDR1 is SGHAT and CDR2 is FQNNGV. The CDR3 length is 16 residues. The ends lost 5 bases at V and 3 bases at J; junction bases unmatched: 5.

This clone was seen a single time. The chain links TRBV2 to TRBJ2-3, with TRBD1 as a possible D gene (6 bases). The CDR3 extends over 16 amino acids. V lost 6 bases and J lost 0, with 16 bases in between. Germline CDR1 and CDR2: SNHLY and FYNNEI. CDR3 in amino acids: CASRPTGTPSTDTQYF. For the CDR3, the DNA is TGTGCCAGCAGGCCGACAGGCACTCCTAGCACAGATACGCAGTATTTT.

The chain is built from TRBV25-1 and TRBJ2-5; D is unclear. The CDR3 has 11 residues. Trimming removed 2 bases at V and 5 bases at J, with 3 bases between. From germline, CDR1 is MGHDK and CDR2 SYGVNS. The CDR3 loop reads CASSEQETQYF. The CDR3 coding sequence is TGTGCCAGCAGTGAACAGGAGACCCAGTACTTC.

This sequence joins TRBV4-2 and TRBJ2-7, with a tentative D call TRBD2 (6 bases). The CDR3 runs to 16 residues. Per germline, CDR1 LGHNA and CDR2 YNFKEQ. V was cut by 0 bases and J by 3 bases, with 15 bases left in between. In DNA form, the CDR3 reads TGTGCCAGCAGCCAAGATTCGGCCGGGAGTCTCTACGAGCAGTACTTC. This sequence encodes CASSQDSAGSLYEQYF.

The chain has TRBV24-1 and TRBJ2-7, with D possibly matching TRBD2 (5 bases). Deletions cut 4 bases from V and 6 bases from J, with 21 bases between. CDR1 KGHDR and CDR2 SFDVKD come from the germline V gene. This CDR3 has 16 residues. CDR3 in DNA: TGTGCCACCAGTGACGGACCCCGGGGAACCGGCGTCGAGCAGTACTTC. This encodes CATSDGPRGTGVEQYF.

The chain carries TRBV24-1 and TRBJ2-3; 12 positions agree with TRBD2. Looked up from germline, CDR1 is KGHDR and CDR2 is SFDVKD. This CDR3 is 17 amino acids long. The V and J ends lost 1 base and 3 bases, in that order; junction bases with no gene match: 4. This CDR3 reads CATSDFLLAGGTDTQYF. The CDR3 coding sequence is TGTGCCACCAGTGATTTTCTACTAGCGGGAGGTACAGATACGCAGTATTTT.

This rearrangement joins TRBV5-6 to TRBJ2-1; the match to TRBD2 covers 7 bases. The germline V gene encodes CDR1 SGHDT and CDR2 YYEEEE. V gave up 0 bases and J gave up 1 base; unmatched junction bases: 4. This CDR3 contains 16 residues. Here the CDR3 DNA reads TGTGCCAGCAGCTTGGGTTCGGGAGGATCCTACAATGAGCAGTTCTTC. It encodes CASSLGSGGSYNEQFF.

The chain employs TRBV30 and TRBJ1-1; D call uncertain. The length of the CDR3 is 16 residues. Trimming took 2 bases from V and 4 from J, leaving 20 bases between them. CDR1 and CDR2 (germline): GTSNPN, SVGIG (reference sequence). The CDR3 DNA reads as TGTGCCTGGAGTTTTGGAGGAAGTACCGGGCGCACTGAAGCTTTCTTT. This gives the protein CAWSFGGSTGRTEAFF.

This clone came up once. The V gene is TRBV6-5, the J gene TRBJ2-1, with D maybe TRBD1 (6 bases). Germline loops: CDR1 MNHEY, CDR2 SVGAGI. V shed 0 bases and J shed 0 bases, with 9 bases lying between them. CDR3 length equals 16 residues. The CDR3 region has the DNA TGTGCCAGCAGTTACTCCGACAGGAGCTCCTACAATGAGCAGTTCTTC. As protein: CASSYSDRSSYNEQFF.

V gene TRBV11-2 combines with J gene TRBJ1-1, with D possibly TRBD1 on 5 matching bases. Germline V lookup: CDR1 SGHAT, CDR2 FQNNGV. This CDR3 comprises 14 residues. V lost 5 bases and J 3 bases, leaving 13 bases between the germline ends. CDR3 nucleotides: TGTGCCAGCAGCCTGGGAACAGGATACACTGAAGCTTTCTTT. It encodes CASSLGTGYTEAFF.

V usage is TRBV20-1 and J usage is TRBJ2-2, with D possibly TRBD1 on 5 matching bases. This CDR3 comprises 12 residues. Trimming left V 3 bases short and J 6 bases short, with 8 bases between. Germline CDR1 reads DFQATT; CDR2 reads SNEGSKA (reference sequence). CDR3 in DNA: TGCAGTGCTAGTTGGGGCCCCGGGGAGCTGTTTTTT. This encodes CSASWGPGELFF.

The CDR3 spells CASSLASGFNYGYTF. The CDR3 DNA reads TGTGCCAGCAGCTTAGCCAGCGGGTTTAACTATGGCTACACCTTC. The chain uses TRBV7-9 and TRBJ1-2; D gene unclear. The germline V and J ends were trimmed by 0 bases and 1 base, with 9 bases remaining between them. Germline V lookup: CDR1 SEHNR, CDR2 FQNEAQ (reference sequence). The CDR3 has 15 residues.

The chain employs TRBV11-2 and TRBJ2-7, with TRBD1 as a possible D gene (6 bases). The CDR3 is 13 residues long. V was trimmed by 6 bases and J by 4 bases, leaving 13 bases between them. Germline CDR1 reads SGHAT; CDR2 reads FQNNGV. The CDR3 nucleotides read TGTGCCAGCAGTTTGAGGGACAATTACGAGCAGTACTTC. Its protein product is CASSLRDNYEQYF.

V is TRBV5-1 and J is TRBJ2-3; 7 bases are shared with TRBD2. CDR3 length equals 15 residues. Germline lookup yields CDR1 SGHRS and CDR2 YFSETQ. Germline trimming cut 9 bases from V and 6 bases from J; bases unmatched to any gene: 16. Written as DNA, the CDR3 is TGCGCCACCATGGCTGGCGGGAGCGTGGTGGATACGCAGTATTTT. Encoded protein: CATMAGGSVVDTQYF.

J is TRBJ2-5 and V is TRBV2; D is perhaps TRBD2 (6 bases). The CDR3 spans 13 residues. Germline values: CDR1 SNHLY, CDR2 FYNNEI. Trimming removed 6 bases from V and 5 bases from J, with 13 bases in between. The CDR3 region is CASRTGAGETQYF. DNA of the CDR3: TGTGCCAGCAGAACCGGGGCGGGGGAGACCCAGTACTTC.

This rearrangement joins TRBV19 to TRBJ2-1, with 7 positions matching TRBD1. The CDR3 is made up of 14 amino acids. Germline V CDR1 and CDR2: LNHDA, SQIVND (reference sequence). V was clipped by 8 bases and J by 6 bases; unmatched bases: 10. CDR3 amino acids: CASHIGQGVNEQFF. CDR3 DNA: TGTGCCAGTCACATCGGGCAGGGGGTCAATGAGCAGTTCTTC.

This clone turned up a few times. The chain has TRBV7-3 and TRBJ2-7; D might be TRBD2 (6 bases). This CDR3 region has 14 residues. V shed 2 bases and J shed 2 bases, with 10 bases lying between them. CDR1 is SGHTA and CDR2 is FQGTGA in the germline V gene. CDR3 coding DNA: TGTGCCAGCAGCTTAGGCGGAGGGGCCTACGAGCAGTACTTC. It is translated as CASSLGGGAYEQYF.

The genes are TRBV6-5 and TRBJ1-5, with D possibly being TRBD1 (6 bases). The V gene's germline CDR1 is MNHEY and CDR2 SVGAGI. The CDR3 is 14 residues long. Trimming removed 6 bases from V and 6 bases from J, with 15 bases in between. CDR3 sequence (DNA): TGTGCCAGCAGCCAGAACAGGGAGGGTCAGCCCCAGCATTTT. Protein sequence: CASSQNREGQPQHF.

This clone has just one count. This chain joins TRBV19 and TRBJ1-4; no clear D gene. Looked up from germline, CDR1 is LNHDA and CDR2 is SQIVND (reference sequence). Trimming removed 2 bases at V and 0 bases at J, with 10 bases between. This CDR3 has 16 amino acids. The CDR3 region has the DNA TGTGCCAGTAGTATAATGGCGAGGACAACTAATGAAAAACTGTTTTTT. This translates into CASSIMARTTNEKLFF.

The genes are TRBV5-4 and TRBJ1-1; 9 nucleotides match TRBD1. The J segment lost 1 base and the V segment lost 4 bases, leaving 8 bases of the junction unmatched. The CDR3 sequence is 16 residues long. Germline CDR1 and CDR2: SGHNT and YYREEE (reference sequence). The CDR3 DNA follows: TGTGCCAGCAGCCCGGGACAGGGCTATTCGAACACTGAAGCTTTCTTT. Its protein is CASSPGQGYSNTEAFF.

This clone was seen more than once but under ten times. J is TRBJ2-7 and V is TRBV18; 7 bases fit TRBD1. V shed 3 bases, J shed 1 base, and the junction held 15 bases outside the gene matches. In germline, CDR1 is KGHSH, CDR2 LQKENI. The CDR3 loop spans 18 amino acids. DNA for the CDR3: TGTGCCAGCTCACCTCAACAAATCCGGGACAGTCTTTCCTACGAGCAGTACTTC. Protein product: CASSPQQIRDSLSYEQYF.

The chain links TRBV14 to TRBJ1-1; 8 bases match TRBD1. Germline trimming cut 4 bases from V and 11 bases from J; bases unmatched to any gene: 9. The CDR3 has 13 amino acids. Looked up from germline, CDR1 is SGHDN and CDR2 is FVKESK. CDR3: CASSRRQGQRAFF. DNA of the CDR3: TGTGCCAGCAGCCGAAGACAGGGGCAGAGGGCTTTCTTT.